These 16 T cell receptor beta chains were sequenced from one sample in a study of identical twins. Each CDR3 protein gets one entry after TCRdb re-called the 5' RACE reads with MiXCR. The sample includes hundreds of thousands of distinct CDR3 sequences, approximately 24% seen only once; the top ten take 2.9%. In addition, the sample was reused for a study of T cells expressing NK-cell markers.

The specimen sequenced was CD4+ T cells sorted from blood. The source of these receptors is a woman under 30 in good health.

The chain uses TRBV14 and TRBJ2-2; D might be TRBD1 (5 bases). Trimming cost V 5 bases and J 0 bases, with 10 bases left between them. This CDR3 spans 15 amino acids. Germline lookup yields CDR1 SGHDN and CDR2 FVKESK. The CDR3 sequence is CASSKGPPNTGELFF. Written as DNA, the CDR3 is TGTGCCAGCAGCAAGGGGCCCCCGAACACCGGGGAGCTGTTTTTT.

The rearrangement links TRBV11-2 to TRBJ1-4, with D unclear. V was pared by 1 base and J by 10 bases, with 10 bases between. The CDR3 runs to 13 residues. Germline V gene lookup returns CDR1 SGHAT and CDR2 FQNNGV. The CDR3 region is CASSLGGAGKLFF. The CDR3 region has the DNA TGTGCCAGCAGCTTAGGGGGAGCAGGAAAACTGTTTTTT.

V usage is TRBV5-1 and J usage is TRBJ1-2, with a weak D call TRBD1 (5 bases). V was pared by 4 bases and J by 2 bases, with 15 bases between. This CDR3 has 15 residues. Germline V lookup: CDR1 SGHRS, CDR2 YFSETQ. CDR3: CASSPSIGANYGYTF. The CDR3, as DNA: TGCGCCAGCAGCCCGTCGATCGGGGCGAACTATGGCTACACCTTC.

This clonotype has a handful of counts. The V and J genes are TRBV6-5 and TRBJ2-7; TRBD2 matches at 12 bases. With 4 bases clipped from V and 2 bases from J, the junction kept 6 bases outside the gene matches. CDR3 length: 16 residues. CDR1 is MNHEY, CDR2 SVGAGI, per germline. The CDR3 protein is CASSFRLAGVPYEQYF. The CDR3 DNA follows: TGTGCCAGCAGTTTTAGACTAGCGGGAGTGCCCTACGAGCAGTACTTC.

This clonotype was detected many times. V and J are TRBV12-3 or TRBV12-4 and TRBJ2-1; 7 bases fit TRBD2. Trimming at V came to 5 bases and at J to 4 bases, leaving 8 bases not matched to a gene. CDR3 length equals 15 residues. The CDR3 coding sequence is TGTGCCAGCAGTCCCGGATGGGGGGGATACAATGAGCAGTTCTTC. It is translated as CASSPGWGGYNEQFF.

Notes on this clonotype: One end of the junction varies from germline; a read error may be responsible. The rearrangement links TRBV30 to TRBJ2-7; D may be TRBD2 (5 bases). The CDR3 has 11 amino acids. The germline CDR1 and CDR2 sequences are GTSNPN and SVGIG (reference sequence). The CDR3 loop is CAWNVGGRPSF. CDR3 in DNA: TGTGCCTGGAATGTTGGAGGACGGCCGAGCTTC.

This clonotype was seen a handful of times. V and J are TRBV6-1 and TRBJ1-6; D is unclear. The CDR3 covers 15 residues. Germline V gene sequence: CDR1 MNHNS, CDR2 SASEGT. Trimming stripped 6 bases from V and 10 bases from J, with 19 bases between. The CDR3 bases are TGTGCCAGCAGAAACGGGGTAGGGCAAGAATCACCCCTCCACTTT. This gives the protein CASRNGVGQESPLHF.

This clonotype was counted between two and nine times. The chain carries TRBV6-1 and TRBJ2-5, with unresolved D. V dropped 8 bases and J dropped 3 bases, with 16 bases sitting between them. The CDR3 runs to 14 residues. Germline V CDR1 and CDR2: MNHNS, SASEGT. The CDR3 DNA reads TGTGCCAGCGTCCAAGGATCTCGAGAAGAGACCCAGTACTTC. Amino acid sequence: CASVQGSREETQYF.

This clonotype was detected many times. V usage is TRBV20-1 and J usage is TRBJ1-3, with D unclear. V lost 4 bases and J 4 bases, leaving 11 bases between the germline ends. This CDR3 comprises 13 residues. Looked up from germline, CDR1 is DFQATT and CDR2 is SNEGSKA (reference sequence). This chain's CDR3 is CSAISGIGNTIYF. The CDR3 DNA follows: TGCAGTGCTATATCCGGGATAGGAAACACCATATATTTT.

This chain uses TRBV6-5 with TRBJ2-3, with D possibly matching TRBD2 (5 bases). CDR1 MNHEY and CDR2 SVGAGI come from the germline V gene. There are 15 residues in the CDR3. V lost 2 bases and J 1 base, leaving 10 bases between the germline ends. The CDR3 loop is CASSYELVGTDTQYF. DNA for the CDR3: TGTGCCAGCAGTTACGAACTAGTTGGCACAGATACGCAGTATTTT.

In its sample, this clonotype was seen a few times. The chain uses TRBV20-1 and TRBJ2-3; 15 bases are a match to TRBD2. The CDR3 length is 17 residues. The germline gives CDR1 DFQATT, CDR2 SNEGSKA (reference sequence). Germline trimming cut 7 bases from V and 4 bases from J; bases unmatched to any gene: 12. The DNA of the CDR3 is TGCAGTGTAGCCGGACTAGCGGGAGGGCCCCGGGCAGATACGCAGTATTTT. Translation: CSVAGLAGGPRADTQYF.

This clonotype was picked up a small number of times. CDR3: CASSYVARELFF. The DNA for the CDR3 is TGTGCCAGCAGTTACGTCGCGCGGGAGCTGTTTTTT. J is TRBJ2-2 and V is TRBV6-2 or TRBV6-3; D unclear. Germline V gene sequence: CDR1 MNHEY, CDR2 SVGEGT. V lost 2 bases and J 9 bases, leaving 7 bases between the germline ends. The CDR3 loop spans 12 amino acids.

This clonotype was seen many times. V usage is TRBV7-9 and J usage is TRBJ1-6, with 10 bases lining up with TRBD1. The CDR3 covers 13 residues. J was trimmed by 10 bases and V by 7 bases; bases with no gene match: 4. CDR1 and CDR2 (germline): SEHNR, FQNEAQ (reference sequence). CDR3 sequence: CASTGQGDSPLHF. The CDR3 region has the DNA TGTGCCAGCACCGGACAGGGGGACTCACCCCTCCACTTT.

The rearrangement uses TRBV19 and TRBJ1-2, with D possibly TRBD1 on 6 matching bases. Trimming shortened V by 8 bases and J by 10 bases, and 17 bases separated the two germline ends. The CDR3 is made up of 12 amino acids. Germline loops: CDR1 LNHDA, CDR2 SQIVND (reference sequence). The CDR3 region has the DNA TGTGCCAGTGGTGACAGGCGAATGGTCTACACCTTC. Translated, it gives CASGDRRMVYTF.

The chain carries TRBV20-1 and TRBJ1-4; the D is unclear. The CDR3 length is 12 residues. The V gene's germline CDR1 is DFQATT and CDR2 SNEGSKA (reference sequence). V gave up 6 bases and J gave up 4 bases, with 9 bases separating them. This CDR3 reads CSAVLINEKLFF. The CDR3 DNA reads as TGCAGTGCGGTTCTCATTAATGAAAAACTGTTTTTT.

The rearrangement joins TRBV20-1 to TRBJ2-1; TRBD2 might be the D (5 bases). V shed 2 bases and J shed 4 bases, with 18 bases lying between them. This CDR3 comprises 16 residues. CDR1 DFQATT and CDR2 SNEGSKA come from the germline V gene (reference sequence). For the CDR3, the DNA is TGCAGTGCTAGAAAAGGCAGGAGCGGATCATACAATGAGCAGTTCTTC. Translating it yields CSARKGRSGSYNEQFF.